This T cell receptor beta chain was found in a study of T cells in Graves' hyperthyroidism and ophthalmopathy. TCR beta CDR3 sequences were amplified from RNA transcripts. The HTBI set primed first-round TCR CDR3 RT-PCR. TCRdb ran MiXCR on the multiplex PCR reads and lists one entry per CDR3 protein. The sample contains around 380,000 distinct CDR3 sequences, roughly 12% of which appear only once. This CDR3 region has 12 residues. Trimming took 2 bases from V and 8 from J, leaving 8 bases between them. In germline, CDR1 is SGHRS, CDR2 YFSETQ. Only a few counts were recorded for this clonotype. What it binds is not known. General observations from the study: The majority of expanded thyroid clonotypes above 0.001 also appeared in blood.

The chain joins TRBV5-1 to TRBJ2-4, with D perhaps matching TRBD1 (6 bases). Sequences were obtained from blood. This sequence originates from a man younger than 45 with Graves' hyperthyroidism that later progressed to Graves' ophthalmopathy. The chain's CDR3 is CASSFSGDIQYF. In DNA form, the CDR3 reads TGCGCCAGCAGCTTTTCAGGGGACATTCAGTACTTC.